This T cell receptor (beta chain) was documented in a study of identical twins listed by TCRdb under 2016. Study-wide context: The study deep-sequenced TCR alpha and beta repertoires from monozygotic twins, unrelated adults of various ages and cord blood to test whether fetal clonotypes persist. To rule out contamination, the twin experiments were replicated at different times with different library preparation protocols. The full study reports these points: Conclusions relied on cross-sectional statistical analysis, since the same donors could not be followed over many years. Zero-insertion analyses could be partly confounded by invariant T cells such as MAIT and iNKT, although diverse VJ usage argued against such confounding for most clonotypes. In monozygotic twins, recombination models systematically underestimated out-of-frame TCR alpha sharing, but the models matched the sharing seen between unrelated individuals. Compared with coincidental sharing between unrelated individuals, out-of-frame TCR alpha sequences shared between twins had an excess of sequences with low generation probability. Fewer insertions were carried by abundant cord blood beta clonotypes; a weaker similar trend was observed in young adult naive repertoires, while no such trend was observed in memory repertoires. Excess twin sharing in beta out-of-frame sequences was weaker because fewer shared sequences lowered the signal-to-noise ratio.

Library construction relied on 5' RACE. Sequencing relied on an Illumina HiSeq 2000. Template switching added a universal primer binding site, and the final cDNA carried a unique molecular identifier that allowed TCR cDNA molecules to be counted accurately. First-strand cDNA for TCR alpha and beta chains was synthesized from specific primers in the conserved constant-segment region. To control for contamination, every cDNA library was double barcoded, receiving both a SMART-Mk sample barcode and Illumina barcodes. Two successive PCR steps introduced TruSeq adapter sequences along with Illumina sample barcodes. Sequencing of the TCR alpha and beta cDNA libraries was done on the Illumina HiSeq platform using custom primers. As for the authors' bioinformatics: MiGEC processed the raw reads to extract unique molecular identifiers, while MiXCR was used to determine the CDR3 positions. Recombination models were inferred per individual with the repgenHMM and IGoR tools using an EM algorithm. The tcR package in R was used for shared clonotype analysis, with sharing normalized by the product of cloneset sizes. Out-of-frame nonproductive sequences were analyzed to study raw recombination free of thymic and clonal selection effects. Clones were called with MiXCR by TCRdb after fastp trimmed the public reads at Q25, and only in-frame beta chains were retained. When rows share a CDR3 protein, they turn into one entry using the most common DNA and genes. These V and J calls originate from TCRdb's pipeline instead of the authors' own analysis. The sample table records approximately 220,000 distinct CDR3 sequences; around 9.6% of these occur just once. About 5% of the sample is held by the ten biggest clonotypes.

This clonotype was observed many times. Its cognate antigen has yet to be identified. No clone much larger than this one lies a single base away; base qualities are absent. V and J are trimmed by 4 bases and 8 bases, and the gene matches miss 11 bases of the junction. CDR1 SGHRS and CDR2 YFSETQ are derived from the germline V gene. The CDR3 covers 16 residues, taking in both the cysteine and the phenylalanine. Only the CDR3 region is kept as DNA, spanning 48 bases read in frame from base 1. Every donor in the study was a healthy Caucasian. Using Miltenyi CD45RO+ enrichment and human naive T-cell isolation kits, memory (CD45RO+) and naive T cells were isolated from PBMC.

Sample: memory (CD45RO+) T cells sorted from blood. The cell subset or site label for this specimen denotes: CD45RO+ enriched T cells. The source is a woman aged 18-29 years in good health. The rearrangement combines TRBV5-1 with TRBJ2-1, and 11 bases in between align with TRBD2. Read as DNA, the sequence is TGCGCCAGCAGCCTACCCCTAGCGGGGGGCATCGATGAGCAGTTCTTC. This codes for CASSLPLAGGIDEQFF.